The source of this T cell receptor beta chain is a study of blood T cell repertoires in COVID-19. The table came from immunoSEQ multiplex PCR; TCRdb's copy has only in-frame clones and leaves some out. The sample holds under 250,000 clones, 88% seen once. Sequenced sample: PBMCs or T cells enriched from blood (not recorded which). The receptor was isolated from a woman aged 40 to 49 who had been exposed to COVID-19.

The CDR3 sequence: CASSLGRGPYNSPLHF. CDR3 DNA sequence: TGTGCCAGCAGCTTAGGCAGGGGCCCCTATAATTCACCCCTCCACTTT. The chain uses TRBV7-9 and TRBJ1-6; D is perhaps TRBD1 (6 bases). V was shortened by 1 base and J by 2 bases, with 9 bases between the two germline ends. The V gene's germline CDR1 is SEHNR and CDR2 FQNEAQ (reference sequence). This CDR3 contains 16 residues.